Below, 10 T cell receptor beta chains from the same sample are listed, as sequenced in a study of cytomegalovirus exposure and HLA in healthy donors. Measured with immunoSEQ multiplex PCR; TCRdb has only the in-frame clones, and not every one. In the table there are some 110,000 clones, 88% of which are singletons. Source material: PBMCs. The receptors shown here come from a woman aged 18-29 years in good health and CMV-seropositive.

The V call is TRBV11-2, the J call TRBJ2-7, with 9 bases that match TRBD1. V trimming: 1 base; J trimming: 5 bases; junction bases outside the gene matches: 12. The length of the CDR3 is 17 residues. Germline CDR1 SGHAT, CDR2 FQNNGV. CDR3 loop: CASSLAWKGQGEDEQYF. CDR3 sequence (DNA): TGTGCCAGCAGCTTAGCTTGGAAGGGACAGGGAGAGGACGAGCAGTACTTC.

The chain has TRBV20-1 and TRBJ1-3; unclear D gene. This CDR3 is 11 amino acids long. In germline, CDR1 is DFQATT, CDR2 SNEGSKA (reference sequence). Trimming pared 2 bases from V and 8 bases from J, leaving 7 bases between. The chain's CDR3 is CSARSLDTIYF. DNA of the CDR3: TGCAGTGCTAGATCCCTAGACACCATATATTTT.

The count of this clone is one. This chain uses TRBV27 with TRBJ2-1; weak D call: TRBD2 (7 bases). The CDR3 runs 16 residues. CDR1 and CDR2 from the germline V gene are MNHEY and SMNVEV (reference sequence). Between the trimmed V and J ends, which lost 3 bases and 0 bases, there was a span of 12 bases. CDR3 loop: CASSLGRGYSYNEQFF. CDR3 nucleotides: TGTGCCAGCAGTTTGGGGAGGGGGTACTCCTACAATGAGCAGTTCTTC.

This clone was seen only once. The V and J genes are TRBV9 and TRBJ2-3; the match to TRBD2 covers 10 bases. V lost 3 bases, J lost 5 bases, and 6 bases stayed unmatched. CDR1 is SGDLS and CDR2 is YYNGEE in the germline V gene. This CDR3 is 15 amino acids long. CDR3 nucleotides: TGTGCCAGCAGCGGACAGCGGGGGGGCCGAGATACGCAGTATTTT. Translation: CASSGQRGGRDTQYF.

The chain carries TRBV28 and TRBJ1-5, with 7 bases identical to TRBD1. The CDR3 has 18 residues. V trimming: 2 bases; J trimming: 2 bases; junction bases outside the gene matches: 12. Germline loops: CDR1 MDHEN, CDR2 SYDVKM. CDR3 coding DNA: TGTGCCAGCAGTTTACCCGCGGGACAGTGGTTTGGCAATCAGCCCCAGCATTTT. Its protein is CASSLPAGQWFGNQPQHF.

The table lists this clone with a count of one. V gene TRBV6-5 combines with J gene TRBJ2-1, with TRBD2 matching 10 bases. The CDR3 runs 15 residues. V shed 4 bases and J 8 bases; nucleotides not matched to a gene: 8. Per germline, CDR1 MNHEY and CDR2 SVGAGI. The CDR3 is CASSSSGGASDEQFF. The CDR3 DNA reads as TGTGCCAGCAGTTCAAGCGGGGGGGCCTCGGATGAGCAGTTCTTC.

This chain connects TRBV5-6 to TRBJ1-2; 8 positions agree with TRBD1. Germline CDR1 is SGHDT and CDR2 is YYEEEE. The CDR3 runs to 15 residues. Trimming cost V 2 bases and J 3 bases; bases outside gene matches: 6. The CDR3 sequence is CASSLEDRVYYGYTF. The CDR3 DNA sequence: TGTGCCAGCAGCTTAGAGGACAGGGTTTACTATGGCTACACCTTC.

The CDR3 DNA reads as TGTGCCAGCAGCCGTAACCAGACACCCCTCCACTTT. It yields the protein CASSRNQTPLHF. The chain couples TRBV27 to TRBJ1-6, with no clear D. Germline V gives CDR1 MNHEY, CDR2 SMNVEV (reference sequence). This CDR3 is 12 amino acids long. The V end lost 6 bases, the J end lost 11 bases, and 11 bases lay between the germline ends.

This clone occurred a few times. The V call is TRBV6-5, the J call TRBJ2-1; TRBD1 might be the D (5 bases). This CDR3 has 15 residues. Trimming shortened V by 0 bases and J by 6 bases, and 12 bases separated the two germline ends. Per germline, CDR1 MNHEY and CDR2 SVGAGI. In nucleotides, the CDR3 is TGTGCCAGCAGTTACTCGTCAGGGTCCCCCAATGAGCAGTTCTTC. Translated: CASSYSSGSPNEQFF.

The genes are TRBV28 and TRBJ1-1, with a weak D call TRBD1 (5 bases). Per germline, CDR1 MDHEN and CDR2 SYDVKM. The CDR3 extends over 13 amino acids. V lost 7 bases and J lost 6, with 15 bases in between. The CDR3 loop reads CASTQTGYSEAFF. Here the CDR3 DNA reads TGTGCCAGCACCCAAACAGGTTACTCTGAAGCTTTCTTT.